This T cell receptor (beta chain) was documented in a study of post-analysis software for immune sequencing data (dated by TCRdb to about 2015). Broadly, across the study: The recorded disease courses included relapsing-remitting, secondary progressive and progressive-relapsing multiple sclerosis, and some patients had no subtype annotation. A subset of samples was prepared in parallel using single-end sample barcoding, then pooled and co-amplified after Illumina adapter ligation. The multiple sclerosis patient repertoires were compared with 10 or so previously published healthy control repertoires from donors aged about 6 to 26 years. Here is what the overall study found, with its caveats: The multiple sclerosis patient group was slightly younger than the control group. Significantly lower normalized Chao1 diversity was found in multiple sclerosis patients than in controls, suggesting substantial peripheral T-cell clonal expansion. Strong co-clustering of samples prepared in the same batch was shown by direct clustering with F measure, prompting a batch-effect correction. Roughly 5 TRBV segments, including TRBV5-6, TRBV5-1 and TRBV20-1, were significantly more frequent in patients than controls.

The CDR3 contains 11 residues, cysteine and phenylalanine counted. The retained sequence is limited to the CDR3, 33 bases, with the frame set at the first base. As encoded in the germline V gene, CDR1 is MNHNS while CDR2 is SASEGT. V is reduced by 2 bases and J by 9 bases, leaving a spacing of 5 bases between them. To demonstrate the VDJtools post-analysis software, the study profiled TCR beta repertoires from the peripheral blood of some 13 young patients with multiple sclerosis. The patients with multiple sclerosis were children and adolescents between 6 and 15 years of age. Preparation of the library involved PCR. These reads were obtained on an Illumina HiSeq 2500. To reduce PCR and sequencing biases, unique molecular identifiers were built into the TCR beta cDNA libraries. Approximately 500,000 cDNA molecules were obtained for every 1 to 10 million input T cells, so each molecule roughly corresponded to one T cell. The patient libraries were prepared and sequenced using the same protocol as the earlier healthy control dataset. Within a given batch, samples were prepared together, multiplexed and sequenced on the same HiSeq lane. On the study's bioinformatics: Raw barcoded reads were processed with MIGEC, and single-read molecular identifier groups were discarded before consensus assembly and CDR3 extraction. Clonotype tables were post-analysed with VDJtools, normalizing diversity by down-sampling all datasets to the smallest sample size. In repertoire overlap clustering, CDR3 amino acid sequences, but not nucleotide sequences, were matched to correct batch-related cross-sample contamination. The raw public reads went through TCRdb reprocessing: fastp at Q25, MiXCR clone calling, in-frame beta chains kept. One record per CDR3 amino acid sequence lists the most common genes and DNA. In this record, the V and J calls reflect TCRdb's handling and not the investigators' own analysis. This sample is represented by hundreds of thousands of distinct CDR3 sequences; over 35% of them were singletons. Around an eighth of the sample lies in the top ten.

This clonotype was counted a few times. Its antigen has not been determined. Base qualities are not at hand, and no much larger clone is one base apart. What was sequenced was blood. The source is a girl under 18 with multiple sclerosis. This sequence uses TRBV6-1 and TRBJ2-1, with the D gene too uncertain to name. The CDR3 in this case is CASSEYAEQFF. The DNA is TGTGCCAGCAGTGAATACGCTGAGCAGTTCTTC.